This T cell receptor (beta chain) was profiled in a study of T cells in localized non-small cell lung cancer. Regarding the study as a whole: Since sequencing was restricted to only one region of the tumor, intratumor heterogeneity remains a possibility. In uninvolved adjacent lung, T cell clonality reached its highest value, exceeding tumor.

V was cut by 3 bases and J by 3 bases, with 8 bases left in between. In germline, CDR1 is SGHNT, CDR2 YENEEA. The CDR3 has 14 amino acids. By proportion, this clone is large. Its matching antigen is unknown. Profiling relied on immunoSEQ multiplex PCR, and the TCRdb table lists in-frame clones only, not all of them. The repertoire holds over a thousand clones, with 20% to 30% as singletons. The sample was lung tumor tissue, taken before any cancer treatment. The sequence came from an older male donor with stage III squamous cell lung carcinoma. The rearrangement uses TRBV11-3 and TRBJ2-2; D gene unclear. The CDR3 bases are TGTGCCAGCAGCTTGGAACAGTACACCGGGGAGCTGTTTTTT. This sequence encodes CASSLEQYTGELFF.